This record concerns one T cell receptor (beta chain) sequence. Its target is unknown. The sample is drawn from a study of T cells expressing NK-cell markers. About the study: HCMV seropositivity characterized most of the eight sequenced donors, and seronegativity one.

Overall study findings and caveats: A handful of donors likewise had their CD3+CD56-NKG2C+ fraction led by these clonotypes. Top CD8+ clonotypes included the dominant CD3+CD56+NKG2C+ clonotypes in 5 to 7 donors.

The cDNA for TCR beta came from 5'RACE template switching with UMIs. TCRdb re-called the 5' RACE reads and gives one entry per CDR3 protein, without DNA. Its table records about 370,000 distinct CDR3 sequences. There are 16 residues in the CDR3. CDR1 SEHNR and CDR2 FQNEAQ come from the germline V gene (reference sequence). The chain couples TRBV7-9 to TRBJ2-3. This TCR was recovered from a woman aged 45-65 years in good health. Specimen: blood T cells: a sorted CD56 or NKG2C T cell subset, CD4+ or CD8+ T cells, or bulk PBMC T cells (not recorded which). CDR3 in amino acids: CASSPSRLTGTDTQYF.